This entry lists 30 T cell receptor beta chains sequenced from one sample in a study of cytomegalovirus exposure and HLA in healthy donors. This table comes from immunoSEQ multiplex PCR, and its TCRdb copy is limited to in-frame clones, with some not included. The data show about 130,000 clones, with almost 85% seen just once and 30% held by the top ten. Sequenced sample: PBMCs. Receptors originate from a man aged 30-40 years in good health and CMV-seropositive.

This sequence joins TRBV5-5 and TRBJ2-7, with D maybe TRBD2 (7 bases). Deletions cut 2 bases from V and 4 bases from J, with 16 bases between. Germline V lookup: CDR1 SGHKS, CDR2 YYEKEE (reference sequence). This CDR3 contains 15 residues. CDR3 sequence reads: CASSLAVGGVYEQYF. The CDR3 nucleotides are TGTGCCAGCAGCTTAGCGGTAGGGGGGGTGTACGAGCAGTACTTC.

The chain joins TRBV13 to TRBJ2-1; TRBD2 aligns across 7 bases. Trimming removed 6 bases from V and 7 bases from J; junction bases left unmatched: 6. This CDR3 contains 13 residues. From germline, CDR1 is PRHDT and CDR2 FYEKMQ (reference sequence). The CDR3 here is CASRGDGRNEQFF. DNA of the CDR3: TGTGCCAGCAGAGGGGACGGGAGGAATGAGCAGTTCTTC. The variable domain in full, with the rest retrieved from reference TRBV13 and TRBJ2-1, is AAGVIQSPRHLIKEKRETATLKCYPIPRHDTVYWYQQGPGQDPQFLISFYEKMQSDKGSIPDRFSAQQFSDYHSELNMSSLELGDSALYFCASRGDGRNEQFFGPGTRLTVL.

The chain is built from TRBV7-2 and TRBJ1-4; D remains ambiguous. Trimming removed 6 bases at V and 0 bases at J, with 8 bases between. This CDR3 region has 14 residues. CDR1 is SGHTA, CDR2 FQGNSA, per germline. The CDR3 here is CASSRSATNEKLFF. The CDR3 DNA is TGTGCCAGCAGTCGCTCAGCAACTAATGAAAAACTGTTTTTT.

The chain uses TRBV2 and TRBJ1-1, with a possible D match to TRBD1 (5 bases). CDR1 SNHLY and CDR2 FYNNEI come from the germline V gene. The V and J ends lost 3 bases and 5 bases respectively, with 10 bases between them. The CDR3 sequence is 13 residues long. Here the CDR3 DNA reads TGTGCCAGCAGTGACAAGGGGAAAACTGAAGCTTTCTTT. Encoded protein: CASSDKGKTEAFF. Looking up the rest from reference TRBV2 and TRBJ1-1 gives the full variable domain: EPEVTQTPSHQVTQMGQEVILRCVPISNHLYFYWYRQILGQKVEFLVSFYNNEISEKSEIFDDQFSVERPDGSNFTLKIRSTKLEDSAMYFCASSDKGKTEAFFGQGTRLTVV.

The chain employs TRBV6-6 and TRBJ1-1; D perhaps matches TRBD1 (5 bases). V was cut by 6 bases and J by 1 base, with 9 bases left in between. Per the germline V gene, CDR1 is MNHNY and CDR2 is SVGAGI (reference sequence). This CDR3 spans 13 amino acids. The CDR3 DNA reads as TGTGCCAGCAGCACCGACAGGAACACTGAAGCTTTCTTT. Its protein product is CASSTDRNTEAFF.

The rearrangement uses TRBV10-2 and TRBJ2-5; D is possibly TRBD2 (6 bases). This CDR3 is 14 amino acids long. The V gene's germline CDR1 is WSHSY and CDR2 SAAADI. V was clipped by 3 bases and J by 8 bases, with 16 bases between them. The CDR3 nucleotides read TGCGCCAGCAGTGAAGGGGCGGAGGGTGGTACCCAGTACTTC. Its protein is CASSEGAEGGTQYF.

The chain carries TRBV9 and TRBJ2-1; D might be TRBD1 (6 bases). This CDR3 region has 15 residues. Trimming stripped 0 bases from V and 3 bases from J, with 10 bases between. The V gene's germline CDR1 is SGDLS and CDR2 YYNGEE. The CDR3: CASSVVGDNYNEQFF. The CDR3 DNA reads TGTGCCAGCAGCGTAGTAGGGGACAACTACAATGAGCAGTTCTTC.

This chain joins TRBV6-1 and TRBJ2-1; possibly TRBD2 for D (6 bases). The CDR3 runs to 17 residues. Between the trimmed V and J ends, which lost 4 bases and 0 bases, there was a span of 16 bases. The germline V gene has CDR1 MNHNS and CDR2 SASEGT. The CDR3 region has the DNA TGTGCCAGCAGTGTGGCCCCTCTAGCGAGCTCCTACAATGAGCAGTTCTTC. Residues: CASSVAPLASSYNEQFF.

Notes on this clone: Other DNA sequences in the sample encode the same CDR3. This chain links TRBV9 with TRBJ2-7; 9 nucleotides match TRBD1. This CDR3 has 14 residues. Germline CDR1 reads SGDLS; CDR2 reads YYNGEE. The trim removed 0 bases at V and 2 bases at J, leaving 0 bases unmatched. DNA for the CDR3: TGTGCCAGCAGCGTAGGGACAGGGGCCTACGAGCAGTACTTC. Encoded protein: CASSVGTGAYEQYF.

The chain couples TRBV6-4 to TRBJ2-5; D is unresolved. V lost 5 bases, J lost 1 base, and 8 bases lay in between. The CDR3 spans 13 residues. Germline CDR1 reads MRHNA; CDR2 reads SNTAGT. CDR3 nucleotides: TGTGCCAGCAGTACGAGCCCCCAAGAGACCCAGTACTTC. This gives the protein CASSTSPQETQYF.

J is TRBJ2-7 and V is TRBV28; 8 bases are a match to TRBD2. This CDR3 region has 21 residues. CDR1 and CDR2 (germline): MDHEN, SYDVKM. J gave up 2 bases and V 1 base, and 22 bases lay outside the gene matches. This CDR3 is CASSLYVGGGTQKKPTYEQYF. In nucleotides, the CDR3 is TGTGCCAGCAGTTTATATGTGGGCGGGGGGACTCAAAAAAAACCCACCTACGAGCAGTACTTC.

This clone was detected once. J is TRBJ2-5 and V is TRBV9, with D possibly TRBD1 on 6 matching bases. Trimming pared 0 bases from V and 3 bases from J, leaving 15 bases between. The CDR3 has 16 residues. The germline V gene encodes CDR1 SGDLS and CDR2 YYNGEE. The CDR3 reads CASSVGARDTEETQYF. In DNA form, the CDR3 reads TGTGCCAGCAGCGTAGGGGCCCGGGACACTGAAGAGACCCAGTACTTC.

J is TRBJ2-1 and V is TRBV4-1; 7 nucleotides agree with TRBD1. Germline CDR1 and CDR2: MGHRA and YSYEKL. The CDR3 runs 15 residues. V was clipped by 2 bases and J by 5 bases; unmatched bases: 6. The CDR3 region is CASSQTQGTHNEQFF. The CDR3 DNA sequence: TGCGCCAGCAGCCAAACACAGGGGACCCACAATGAGCAGTTCTTC.

This clone was seen just once. This chain uses TRBV9 with TRBJ2-7; 11 nucleotides line up with TRBD2. CDR3 length: 14 residues. Per the germline V gene, CDR1 is SGDLS and CDR2 is YYNGEE. Germline trimming cut 0 bases from V and 10 bases from J; bases unmatched to any gene: 6. The CDR3 nucleotides are TGTGCCAGCAGCGTAGTTCTAGCGGGGGGCCCACAGTACTTC. The encoded protein is CASSVVLAGGPQYF.

The rearrangement joins TRBV9 to TRBJ1-3, with 7 bases lining up with TRBD1. CDR1 SGDLS and CDR2 YYNGEE come from the germline V gene. Trimming removed 3 bases from V and 1 base from J; junction bases left unmatched: 1. The CDR3 sequence is 14 residues long. CDR3 DNA: TGTGCCAGCAGCGCAGGGGGGTCTGGAAACACCATATATTTT. Protein product: CASSAGGSGNTIYF.

The gene calls are TRBV7-9 and TRBJ2-3, with TRBD1 matching over 9 bases. Germline assignment: CDR1 SEHNR and CDR2 FQNEAQ (reference sequence). The CDR3 consists of 14 residues. Germline trimming cut 8 bases from V and 1 base from J; bases unmatched to any gene: 4. The CDR3 DNA is TGTGCCAGCGGAAGGGACAGGGGCACAGATACGCAGTATTTT. This sequence encodes CASGRDRGTDTQYF.

This clone came up a few times. The chain joins TRBV4-1 to TRBJ2-7, with D possibly being TRBD1 (6 bases). CDR3 length: 15 residues. The germline gives CDR1 MGHRA, CDR2 YSYEKL. The germline V and J ends were trimmed by 3 bases and 5 bases, with 17 bases remaining between them. The CDR3 spells CASSHFVRGLDEQYF. CDR3 nucleotides: TGCGCCAGCAGCCATTTTGTGAGGGGGTTGGACGAGCAGTACTTC.

The chain joins TRBV7-2 to TRBJ2-3; the match to TRBD2 covers 10 bases. The junction had 4 bases not matched to a gene; V was cut back by 1 base and J by 0 bases. This CDR3 is built from 17 residues. Germline loops: CDR1 SGHTA, CDR2 FQGNSA. The CDR3, as DNA: TGTGCCAGCAGCTTAGGACTAGCGGGCCGTAGCACAGATACGCAGTATTTT. This translates into CASSLGLAGRSTDTQYF.

The table lists this clone with a count of one. This chain joins TRBV18 and TRBJ1-1, with TRBD1 identical over 7 bases. The CDR3 contains 15 residues. Trimming took 6 bases from V and 5 from J; bases not matched to a gene: 12. The V gene's germline CDR1 is KGHSH and CDR2 LQKENI. Here the CDR3 reads CASSQNGQATTEAFF. Written as DNA, the CDR3 is TGTGCCAGCTCCCAAAACGGACAGGCTACAACTGAAGCTTTCTTT.

The chain uses TRBV19 and TRBJ2-7; the match to TRBD2 covers 8 bases. CDR1 is LNHDA, CDR2 SQIVND, per germline (reference sequence). This CDR3 is built from 14 residues. Trimming removed 1 base from V and 5 bases from J; junction bases left unmatched: 4. The chain's CDR3 is CASSIGGRQNEQYF. The CDR3 DNA sequence: TGTGCCAGTAGTATAGGCGGGAGGCAAAACGAGCAGTACTTC.

This chain connects TRBV7-9 to TRBJ1-2; tentative D call: TRBD1 (5 bases). CDR3 length equals 13 residues. CDR1 SEHNR and CDR2 FQNEAQ come from the germline V gene (reference sequence). The ends were cut back, 5 bases at V and 5 bases at J, with 12 bases in the middle. The CDR3 bases are TGTGCCAGCAGCCCCTGGGAGGGGTATGGCTACACCTTC. It translates to CASSPWEGYGYTF.

The CDR3 nucleotides read TGTGCCAGCAGTGTCCTAGCGGAGATAGGCGAGCAGTTCTTC. The encoded protein is CASSVLAEIGEQFF. The J gene is TRBJ2-1, the V gene TRBV2, with 7 bases identical to TRBD2. From germline, CDR1 is SNHLY and CDR2 FYNNEI. J was trimmed by 10 bases and V by 4 bases; bases with no gene match: 10. The CDR3 covers 14 residues. Filled out from reference TRBV2 and TRBJ2-1, the complete variable domain reads EPEVTQTPSHQVTQMGQEVILRCVPISNHLYFYWYRQILGQKVEFLVSFYNNEISEKSEIFDDQFSVERPDGSNFTLKIRSTKLEDSAMYFCASSVLAEIGEQFFGPGTRLTVL.

The J gene is TRBJ1-1, the V gene TRBV2; maybe TRBD1 (6 bases). The CDR3 has 15 amino acids. The germline V gene encodes CDR1 SNHLY and CDR2 FYNNEI. V gave up 8 bases and J gave up 0 bases, with 16 bases separating them. The CDR3 sequence is CASGATGHMNTEAFF. CDR3 nucleotide sequence: TGTGCCAGCGGAGCGACGGGACATATGAACACTGAAGCTTTCTTT.

The chain employs TRBV5-1 and TRBJ2-7, with 7 bases fitting TRBD1. The germline V gene has CDR1 SGHRS and CDR2 YFSETQ. The V gene end was trimmed by 6 bases and the J gene end by 2 bases; junction bases not matched to a gene: 8. The CDR3 runs to 14 residues. CDR3 residues: CASTPGQATYEQYF. DNA of the CDR3: TGCGCCAGCACCCCAGGACAGGCCACCTACGAGCAGTACTTC.

The genes are TRBV9 and TRBJ1-4, with 7 nucleotides matching TRBD1. With 4 bases clipped from V and 1 base from J, the junction kept 4 bases outside the gene matches. Germline V gene data show CDR1 as SGDLS and CDR2 as YYNGEE. The CDR3 has 15 residues. The CDR3 sequence is CASSPQGVTNEKLFF. The CDR3 DNA reads as TGTGCCAGCAGCCCCCAGGGGGTAACTAATGAAAAACTGTTTTTT.

The V gene is TRBV5-6, the J gene TRBJ2-1; weak D call: TRBD2 (6 bases). The CDR3 extends over 14 amino acids. CDR1 is SGHDT, CDR2 YYEEEE, per germline. V shed 1 base and J shed 5 bases, with 10 bases lying between them. The CDR3 loop is CASSLRRGNNEQFF. In nucleotides, the CDR3 is TGTGCCAGCAGCTTGCGGCGGGGCAACAATGAGCAGTTCTTC.

The rearrangement links TRBV7-8 to TRBJ1-1, with no clear D. Germline V gene data show CDR1 as SGHVS and CDR2 as FQNEAQ. Trimming stripped 1 base from V and 6 bases from J, with 3 bases between. This CDR3 spans 11 amino acids. In DNA, the CDR3 is TGTGCCAGCAGCTTAGTCTCTGAAGCTTTCTTT. Translated, it gives CASSLVSEAFF.

This clone has a single count. The DNA for the CDR3 is TGTGCCAGCTCACCACTTTCTGGGACAGGGAAGGTGCAGTACTTC. Protein sequence: CASSPLSGTGKVQYF. This chain connects TRBV18 to TRBJ2-7; 9 bases are a match to TRBD1. J lost 9 bases, V lost 1 base, and 10 bases had no gene match. Germline assignment: CDR1 KGHSH and CDR2 LQKENI. This CDR3 comprises 15 residues. The full variable domain, with the rest looked up from reference TRBV18 and TRBJ2-7, is NAGVMQNPRHLVRRRGQEARLRCSPMKGHSHVYWYRQLPEEGLKFMVYLQKENIIDESGMPKERFSAEFPKEGPSILRIQQVVRGDSAAYFCASSPLSGTGKVQYFGPGTRLTVT.

The rearrangement uses TRBV2 and TRBJ1-6; TRBD1 aligns across 7 bases. Trimming cost V 3 bases and J 4 bases; bases outside gene matches: 3. This CDR3 spans 15 amino acids. Germline CDR1 reads SNHLY; CDR2 reads FYNNEI. The CDR3 sequence is CASSEKTGYNSPLHF. The CDR3 DNA reads TGTGCCAGCAGTGAGAAGACAGGGTATAATTCACCCCTCCACTTT.

J is TRBJ1-1 and V is TRBV7-9; TRBD1 matches at 7 bases. Trimming took 4 bases from V and 0 from J; bases not matched to a gene: 2. There are 14 residues in the CDR3. Germline V gene lookup returns CDR1 SEHNR and CDR2 FQNEAQ (reference sequence). The DNA for the CDR3 is TGTGCCAGCAGCTGGGACAGCATGAACACTGAAGCTTTCTTT. Translated: CASSWDSMNTEAFF. The variable domain in full, with the rest retrieved from reference TRBV7-9 and TRBJ1-1, is DTGVSQNPRHKITKRGQNVTFRCDPISEHNRLYWYRQTLGQGPEFLTYFQNEAQLEKSRLLSDRFSAERPKGSFSTLEIQRTEQGDSAMYLCASSWDSMNTEAFFGQGTRLTVV.